The 28 T cell receptor beta chains listed next were all sequenced from one sample in a study of blood T cell repertoires in COVID-19. The protocol was immunoSEQ multiplex PCR, while the TCRdb copy is restricted to in-frame clones and leaves out a portion. In the table there are 490,000 or so clones, roughly nine tenths of which are singletons. The sequenced sample was PBMCs or T cells enriched from blood (not recorded which). These receptors were taken from a woman aged 60-75 years who had recovered from COVID-19.

The rearrangement links TRBV5-4 to TRBJ2-3; 9 bases are a match to TRBD2. This CDR3 is 15 amino acids long. Looked up from germline, CDR1 is SGHNT and CDR2 is YYREEE (reference sequence). After removal of 5 bases from V and 0 bases from J, the junction contained 4 bases not matched to a gene. CDR3 region: CASSKRGDSTDTQYF. In DNA form, the CDR3 reads TGTGCCAGCAGTAAGCGGGGGGATAGCACAGATACGCAGTATTTT.

V gene TRBV2 combines with J gene TRBJ2-7; TRBD2 matches at 7 bases. From germline, CDR1 is SNHLY and CDR2 FYNNEI. Trimming removed 5 bases from V and 5 bases from J; junction bases left unmatched: 3. There are 12 residues in the CDR3. Here the CDR3 DNA reads TGTGCCAGCAGTTCTGGACTAGACGAGCAGTACGTC. Translation: CASSSGLDEQYV.

Comments on this clone: The same CDR3 also results from other DNA sequences found in this sample. The V and J genes are TRBV3-1 (or the pseudogene TRBV3-2) and TRBJ1-3; D might be TRBD1 (5 bases). The CDR3 is 15 residues long. Germline CDR1 is LGHDT and CDR2 is YNNKEL (reference sequence). The germline V and J ends were trimmed by 4 bases and 1 base, with 11 bases remaining between them. DNA of the CDR3: TGTGCCAGCAGCCTCGGGGGGGGGTCTGGAAACACCATATATTTT. Translation gives CASSLGGGSGNTIYF.

This clone was counted once. The V and J genes are TRBV14 and TRBJ1-4, with D tentatively TRBD1 (6 bases). V gave up 2 bases and J gave up 5 bases, with 9 bases separating them. Germline V gene lookup returns CDR1 SGHDN and CDR2 FVKESK. The CDR3 is 14 amino acids. In nucleotides, the CDR3 is TGTGCCAGCAGCCAACAGGGGTTGAATGAAAAACTGTTTTTT. Protein product: CASSQQGLNEKLFF.

The V call is TRBV5-5, the J call TRBJ2-7; 7 nucleotides match TRBD2. This CDR3 has 16 residues. With V trimmed by 4 bases and J by 0 bases, 10 bases remained unmatched. Germline CDR1 SGHKS, CDR2 YYEKEE (reference sequence). CDR3 residues: CASSPGVGGFSYEQYF. The CDR3 region has the DNA TGTGCCAGCAGCCCGGGAGTGGGAGGGTTCTCCTACGAGCAGTACTTC.

The chain recombines TRBV5-8 with TRBJ1-2; a weak D match, TRBD1 (5 bases). V lost 0 bases and J 4 bases, leaving 13 bases between the germline ends. CDR3 length: 15 residues. The germline gives CDR1 SGHTS, CDR2 YDEGEE. CDR3 in amino acids: CASSLGGASGYGYTF. As DNA, the CDR3 is TGTGCCAGCAGCTTGGGTGGGGCCTCGGGCTATGGCTACACCTTC.

V is TRBV5-1 and J is TRBJ2-5; a weak D match, TRBD1 (5 bases). CDR3 size: 14 residues. Germline V gives CDR1 SGHRS, CDR2 YFSETQ. The ends were cut back, 0 bases at V and 0 bases at J, with 6 bases in the middle. The CDR3 here is CASSLEGNQETQYF. CDR3 nucleotides: TGCGCCAGCAGCTTGGAGGGGAACCAAGAGACCCAGTACTTC.

The chain links TRBV5-6 to TRBJ2-3, with D unclear. Germline V gives CDR1 SGHDT, CDR2 YYEEEE. The CDR3 runs 12 residues. V lost 4 bases to trimming and J lost 6 bases, with 9 bases between them. The CDR3 here is CASSRHADTQYF. CDR3 bases: TGTGCCAGCAGCCGCCACGCGGATACGCAGTATTTT.

The chain links TRBV6-5 to TRBJ2-5; D might be TRBD1 (6 bases). This CDR3 has 14 amino acids. V was clipped by 6 bases and J by 5 bases, with 16 bases between them. Per germline, CDR1 MNHEY and CDR2 SVGAGI. CDR3 DNA: TGTGCCAGCAGAACCAGGGGACGCGGGGAGACCCAGTACTTC. It codes for CASRTRGRGETQYF.

V gene TRBV7-2 combines with J gene TRBJ1-4, with TRBD1 matching over 8 bases. This CDR3 spans 15 amino acids. Germline CDR1 is SGHTA and CDR2 is FQGNSA. Unmatched junction bases numbered 5, after V lost 1 base and J lost 7 bases. The CDR3 bases are TGTGCCAGCAGCTTAGTTTCGGGGACAGGTGAAAAACTGTTTTTT. Its protein product is CASSLVSGTGEKLFF.

The chain links TRBV15 to TRBJ1-2; tentative D call: TRBD1 (6 bases). Deletions cut 1 base from V and 5 bases from J, with 11 bases between. This CDR3 has 14 residues. The germline V gene has CDR1 LNHNV and CDR2 YYDKDF (reference sequence). The CDR3 bases are TGTGCCACCAGCAGAGGGGGGCAGGGATATGGCTACACCTTC. As protein: CATSRGGQGYGYTF.

The chain couples TRBV2 to TRBJ1-2; D is possibly TRBD1 (5 bases). The CDR3 sequence is 12 residues long. V lost 5 bases and J lost 4, with 8 bases in between. Germline V CDR1 and CDR2: SNHLY, FYNNEI. CDR3 DNA: TGTGCCAGCAGTCCGACAGCCTATGGCTACACCTTC. Its protein product is CASSPTAYGYTF.

V is TRBV4-2 and J is TRBJ2-2; 10 bases are shared with TRBD2. CDR1 and CDR2 (germline): LGHNA, YNFKEQ. Trimming cost V 0 bases and J 7 bases; bases outside gene matches: 5. The CDR3 consists of 16 residues. CDR3 coding DNA: TGTGCCAGCAGCCAAGATACCAGCGGGGGGGTCGGGGAGCTGTTTTTT. It is translated as CASSQDTSGGVGELFF.

The rearrangement links TRBV19 to TRBJ1-4, with D perhaps matching TRBD1 (5 bases). The CDR3 consists of 16 residues. Trimming stripped 3 bases from V and 3 bases from J, with 14 bases between. Germline values: CDR1 LNHDA, CDR2 SQIVND (reference sequence). The CDR3 DNA follows: TGTGCCAGTAGTATCCTGACAGCCTTGGCTAATGAAAAACTGTTTTTT. The encoded protein is CASSILTALANEKLFF.

CDR3 DNA: TGCGCCAGCAGCCCCTTGGATCCCGCTAGAGATACGCAGTATTTT. Its translation is CASSPLDPARDTQYF. The chain links TRBV4-1 to TRBJ2-3, with no clear D. V was clipped by 4 bases and J by 5 bases, with 16 bases between them. The CDR3 runs 15 residues. The germline CDR1 and CDR2 sequences are MGHRA and YSYEKL.

V usage is TRBV20-1 and J usage is TRBJ2-7, with D possibly TRBD1 on 5 matching bases. The CDR3 sequence is 11 residues long. Germline lookup yields CDR1 DFQATT and CDR2 SNEGSKA (reference sequence). V lost 5 bases and J 3 bases, leaving 8 bases between the germline ends. CDR3 residues: CSASRVYEQYF. DNA for the CDR3: TGCAGTGCTTCCAGGGTCTACGAGCAGTACTTC.

This chain joins TRBV7-2 and TRBJ1-1; D is unresolved. V shed 3 bases and J shed 7 bases, with 12 bases lying between them. The germline V gene encodes CDR1 SGHTA and CDR2 FQGNSA. The CDR3 sequence is 13 residues long. The CDR3 nucleotides are TGTGCCAGCAGCTTGGGAGGGAGGAGTGAAGCTTTCTTT. It codes for CASSLGGRSEAFF.

The CDR3 DNA sequence: TGCGCCAGCAGCTTGTGGCTAGCGGGGACACAGCAACAGTATTTT. This encodes CASSLWLAGTQQQYF. V and J are TRBV5-1 and TRBJ2-3; 9 bases align to TRBD2. V was pared by 1 base and J by 12 bases, with 12 bases of the junction left unmatched. Germline CDR1 and CDR2: SGHRS and YFSETQ. The CDR3 is 15 residues long.

To note about this clone: The DNA is left out, because the CDR3 cannot be placed on it with certainty; the CDR3 is given as TCRdb lists it. The CDR3 spells CASILGTGQTNSPLHF. This chain uses TRBV6-6 with TRBJ1-6; TRBD1 is taken as the D call from the table, unchecked against the DNA. CDR1 is MNHNY and CDR2 is SVGAGI in the germline V gene (reference sequence). The CDR3 is 16 amino acids long, termini counted.

The chain recombines TRBV5-1 with TRBJ1-1; D gene ambiguous. There are 13 residues in the CDR3. Germline V gene lookup returns CDR1 SGHRS and CDR2 YFSETQ. With 4 bases removed from V and 6 bases from J, the gap between germline ends came to 13 bases. CDR3 amino acids: CASSPRRESEAFF. CDR3 in DNA: TGCGCCAGCAGCCCGAGGAGGGAGTCTGAAGCTTTCTTT.

The V gene is TRBV20-1, the J gene TRBJ2-2; 8 bases are shared with TRBD1. The CDR3 has 15 residues. Trimming removed 3 bases from V and 3 bases from J; junction bases left unmatched: 6. The germline V gene has CDR1 DFQATT and CDR2 SNEGSKA (reference sequence). CDR3 nucleotides: TGCAGTGCTAGTCGACAGGGGCCCTACACCGGGGAGCTGTTTTTT. It specifies CSASRQGPYTGELFF.

The chain joins TRBV29-1 to TRBJ1-4; D unclear. The V gene lost 6 bases and the J gene lost 8 bases, with 22 bases spanning the gap. The CDR3 totals 15 residues. Per germline, CDR1 SQVTM and CDR2 ANQGSEA. The DNA for the CDR3 is TGCAGCGTCAGTCGGGCAGGCGCTACGGGAGAAAAACTGTTTTTT. Protein: CSVSRAGATGEKLFF.

This clone was seen once. This chain joins TRBV10-2 and TRBJ1-4, with D possibly TRBD1 on 5 matching bases. The CDR3 consists of 15 residues. Germline-derived CDR1 and CDR2 are WSHSY and SAAADI. Trimming cost V 6 bases and J 0 bases, with 11 bases left between them. CDR3: CASSLQGATNEKLFF. The CDR3 DNA reads as TGCGCCAGCAGCCTCCAGGGTGCAACTAATGAAAAACTGTTTTTT.

This clone was counted once. The chain is built from TRBV4-1 and TRBJ1-4, with 7 bases aligning to TRBD1. This CDR3 has 15 residues. Germline-derived CDR1 and CDR2 are MGHRA and YSYEKL. J lost 5 bases, V lost 3 bases, and 6 bases had no gene match. The CDR3 reads CASSHPGQLNEKLFF. The CDR3 nucleotides are TGCGCCAGCAGCCACCCGGGACAGTTAAATGAAAAACTGTTTTTT.

This clone has a handful of counts. This sample includes further DNA sequences coding for the same CDR3. J is TRBJ1-5 and V is TRBV19, with D maybe TRBD1 (5 bases). This CDR3 is built from 14 residues. Per germline, CDR1 LNHDA and CDR2 SQIVND (reference sequence). The V end was cut by 2 bases, the J end by 3 bases, with 8 bases between. CDR3 in DNA: TGTGCCAGTAGTATAACAGGTGACAATCAGCCCCAGCATTTT. Translation: CASSITGDNQPQHF.

V and J are TRBV19 and TRBJ1-2; possibly TRBD1 for D (6 bases). Trimming took off 2 bases at V and 4 bases at J, with 17 bases between the two ends. The CDR3 has 16 residues. CDR1 is LNHDA and CDR2 is SQIVND in the germline V gene (reference sequence). Written as DNA, the CDR3 is TGTGCCAGTAGTATAACAGGGCTCCTGCCATCCTATGGCTACACCTTC. It codes for CASSITGLLPSYGYTF.

This rearrangement joins TRBV3-1 (or the pseudogene TRBV3-2) to TRBJ1-6; D is possibly TRBD1 (5 bases). The CDR3 has 16 amino acids. V was pared by 1 base and J by 5 bases, with 12 bases between. Germline-derived CDR1 and CDR2 are LGHDT and YNNKEL (reference sequence). The CDR3 here is CASSQGGLRNNSPLHF. In nucleotides, the CDR3 is TGTGCCAGCAGCCAAGGGGGCCTGAGGAATAATTCACCCCTCCACTTT.

The chain combines TRBV5-1 with TRBJ2-2, with 7 nucleotides matching TRBD1. V trimming: 4 bases; J trimming: 6 bases; junction bases outside the gene matches: 3. The length of the CDR3 is 13 residues. Germline V lookup: CDR1 SGHRS, CDR2 YFSETQ. The CDR3 region is CASSADRAGELFF. CDR3 coding DNA: TGCGCCAGCAGCGCTGACAGGGCCGGGGAGCTGTTTTTT.